The clone carrying this T cell receptor (beta chain) has ten or more counts. The data stem from a study of T cell repertoires in cytomegalovirus infection. TCRdb reprocessed the reads with MiXCR, giving one entry per CDR3 protein. The repertoire holds 500,000 to 600,000 distinct CDR3 sequences, with 15% to 20% as singletons. The receptor was derived from a human donor in good health (CMV status not recorded). Some clones in this sample may be carry-over from other donors' samples. Sequencing was carried out using CD8+ T cells from PBMCs.

For the CDR3, the DNA is TGTGCCAGCAGCCAAGCGATGAGACTAGCGGGGTCCCTTGATACGCAGTATTTT. It specifies CASSQAMRLAGSLDTQYF. The rearrangement links TRBV4-2 to TRBJ2-3; TRBD2 agrees at 11 bases. Germline loops: CDR1 LGHNA, CDR2 YNFKEQ. The J segment lost 6 bases and the V segment lost 1 base, leaving 12 bases of the junction unmatched. This CDR3 spans 18 amino acids.